What follows are 23 T cell receptor beta chains derived from one specimen sequenced in a study of blood T cell repertoires in COVID-19. Sequencing used immunoSEQ multiplex PCR; TCRdb keeps in-frame clones, though not all of them. The data hold approximately 290,000 clones, with around 85% observed a single time. The sequencing sample was made of peripheral blood. The source is a human donor with COVID-19, enrolled during active disease. The donor label of this sample is uncertain.

The chain carries TRBV19 and TRBJ2-6, with D unclear. V lost 5 bases, J lost 4 bases, and 12 bases lay in between. CDR3 length: 15 residues. Germline lookup yields CDR1 LNHDA and CDR2 SQIVND (reference sequence). CDR3 sequence: CASSPSLRGANVLTF. The CDR3 region has the DNA TGTGCCAGTAGTCCTAGTCTCCGCGGGGCCAACGTCCTGACTTTC.

The chain joins TRBV5-4 to TRBJ1-5; perhaps TRBD1 as D (6 bases). The germline V gene has CDR1 SGHNT and CDR2 YYREEE (reference sequence). This CDR3 is 14 amino acids long. V shed 3 bases and J shed 7 bases, with 14 bases lying between them. Here the CDR3 DNA reads TGTGCCAGCAGCTCACAGGGCGAGGAGCAGCCCCAGCATTTT. It encodes CASSSQGEEQPQHF.

As to this clone: Other DNA sequences from this sample encode an identical CDR3 as well. V usage is TRBV5-1 and J usage is TRBJ2-1, with TRBD1 matching over 8 bases. The CDR3 is made up of 15 amino acids. J lost 1 base, V lost 4 bases, and 4 bases had no gene match. CDR1 and CDR2 (germline): SGHRS, YFSETQ. CDR3 amino acids: CASSPGQGSYNEQFF. The CDR3, as DNA: TGCGCCAGCAGCCCCGGACAGGGTTCCTACAATGAGCAGTTCTTC.

This rearrangement joins TRBV2 to TRBJ2-6; maybe TRBD2 (7 bases). Germline assignment: CDR1 SNHLY and CDR2 FYNNEI. This CDR3 has 15 residues. Between the trimmed V and J ends, which lost 8 bases and 1 base, there was a span of 12 bases. CDR3 nucleotide sequence: TGTGCCAGCCCTAAGGGGGGGTCTGGGGCCAACGTCCTGACTTTC. Translating it yields CASPKGGSGANVLTF.

The V and J genes are TRBV6-5 and TRBJ2-7, with TRBD1 matching 7 bases. With V trimmed by 1 base and J by 1 base, 1 base remained unmatched. The CDR3 has 14 residues. Germline CDR1 is MNHEY and CDR2 is SVGAGI. Here the CDR3 reads CASSYWGQSYEQYF. The CDR3 bases are TGTGCCAGCAGTTACTGGGGACAGTCCTACGAGCAGTACTTC.

Written as DNA, the CDR3 is TGTGCCACCAGTGATCCCCCCGGGGATAGCCCGAACACCGGGGAGCTGTTTTTT. This sequence encodes CATSDPPGDSPNTGELFF. The chain employs TRBV24-1 and TRBJ2-2; weak D call: TRBD2 (5 bases). CDR1 and CDR2 (germline): KGHDR, SFDVKD. Between the trimmed V and J ends, which lost 3 bases and 0 bases, there was a span of 16 bases. The CDR3 is 18 residues long.

The chain is built from TRBV6-5 and TRBJ1-2; D perhaps matches TRBD1 (6 bases). V lost 6 bases to trimming and J lost 8 bases, with 22 bases between them. The CDR3 loop spans 15 amino acids. The germline CDR1 and CDR2 sequences are MNHEY and SVGAGI. The CDR3 coding sequence is TGTGCCAGCAGACGCAGCGATCTGACAGGCATCGGCTACACCTTC. Protein product: CASRRSDLTGIGYTF.

The CDR3 here is CASSYTGNTEAFF. CDR3 bases: TGTGCCAGCTCTTACACCGGGAATACAGAAGCTTTCTTT. The chain links TRBV18 to TRBJ1-1; D call uncertain. The V gene's germline CDR1 is KGHSH and CDR2 LQKENI. The germline V and J ends were trimmed by 6 bases and 8 bases, with 16 bases remaining between them. The CDR3 length is 13 residues. Full variable domain (outside the CDR3, taken from reference TRBV18 and TRBJ1-1): NAGVMQNPRHLVRRRGQEARLRCSPMKGHSHVYWYRQLPEEGLKFMVYLQKENIIDESGMPKERFSAEFPKEGPSILRIQQVVRGDSAAYFCASSYTGNTEAFFGQGTRLTVV.

This clone showed up just a few times. The chain links TRBV7-6 to TRBJ2-5; weak D call: TRBD2 (5 bases). The CDR3 has 16 amino acids. Germline lookup yields CDR1 SGHVS and CDR2 FNYEAQ. Trimming removed 5 bases from V and 3 bases from J, with 19 bases in between. CDR3 protein: CASSQEVGADKETQYF. The DNA of the CDR3 is TGTGCCAGCAGCCAGGAGGTGGGAGCCGATAAAGAGACCCAGTACTTC.

The rearrangement links TRBV6-1 to TRBJ2-3; TRBD1 aligns across 7 bases. Germline assignment: CDR1 MNHNS and CDR2 SASEGT. This CDR3 is built from 16 residues. Trimming at V came to 2 bases and at J to 2 bases, leaving 7 bases not matched to a gene. As DNA, the CDR3 is TGTGCCAGCAGTGAAAGGGGGCCCTTCTCCACAGATACGCAGTATTTT. Residues: CASSERGPFSTDTQYF.

The chain carries TRBV7-3 and TRBJ2-7; D remains unclear. Germline CDR1 SGHTA, CDR2 FQGTGA. There are 14 residues in the CDR3. V lost 2 bases, J lost 6 bases, and 14 bases lay in between. The CDR3 coding sequence is TGTGCCAGCAGCTTAGAAGGTCCTAGGTCCGAGCAGTACTTC. This encodes CASSLEGPRSEQYF.

The chain combines TRBV19 with TRBJ1-5; unclear D gene. The V and J ends lost 8 bases and 3 bases respectively, with 26 bases between them. Germline values: CDR1 LNHDA, CDR2 SQIVND (reference sequence). The CDR3 is made up of 18 amino acids. The CDR3, as DNA: TGTGCCAGTGGACTACGACGGTCGGGCGGAGGTAACAATCAGCCCCAGCATTTT. Encoded protein: CASGLRRSGGGNNQPQHF.

The genes are TRBV28 and TRBJ1-3; D perhaps matches TRBD1 (6 bases). V was clipped by 10 bases and J by 0 bases, with 16 bases between them. Germline values: CDR1 MDHEN, CDR2 SYDVKM. The CDR3 spans 15 residues. CDR3 coding DNA: TGTGCCACCCAAACCGGGACACCCTCTGGAAACACCATATATTTT. Translating it yields CATQTGTPSGNTIYF.

The genes are TRBV28 and TRBJ1-2; 11 nucleotides align to TRBD1. V trimming: 4 bases; J trimming: 8 bases; junction bases outside the gene matches: 15. Germline V lookup: CDR1 MDHEN, CDR2 SYDVKM. The CDR3 runs 17 residues. CDR3 sequence reads: CASSSTWTGGYVNGYTF. The DNA of the CDR3 is TGTGCCAGCAGTTCAACCTGGACAGGGGGCTATGTAAACGGCTACACCTTC.

This rearrangement joins TRBV6-4 to TRBJ1-1; D unresolved. The CDR3 totals 13 residues. Trimming pared 3 bases from V and 5 bases from J, leaving 10 bases between. Germline V gives CDR1 MRHNA, CDR2 SNTAGT. CDR3 residues: CASSEVGGTEAFF. CDR3 sequence (DNA): TGTGCCAGCAGTGAAGTGGGAGGGACTGAAGCTTTCTTT.

CDR3 sequence (DNA): TGTGCCAGCAGCAGGGGACTTGGGTGGGACATTCAGTACTTC. Translation gives CASSRGLGWDIQYF. V gene TRBV7-2 combines with J gene TRBJ2-4, with TRBD2 as a possible D gene (6 bases). Deletions cut 5 bases from V and 8 bases from J, with 16 bases between. The CDR3 has 14 amino acids. Germline V gene sequence: CDR1 SGHTA, CDR2 FQGNSA.

This rearrangement joins TRBV9 to TRBJ2-7, with 7 bases aligning to TRBD2. The CDR3 is 15 residues long. The V gene end was trimmed by 0 bases and the J gene end by 0 bases; junction bases not matched to a gene: 3. Germline CDR1 is SGDLS and CDR2 is YYNGEE. The CDR3 sequence is CASSVALADSYEQYF. In DNA, the CDR3 is TGTGCCAGCAGCGTAGCTCTAGCGGACTCCTACGAGCAGTACTTC.

A single count supports this clone. In nucleotides, the CDR3 is TGTGCCAGTAGTAAAAGACAGGGGGCATTATCCGGGGAGCTGTTTTTT. It encodes CASSKRQGALSGELFF. The V call is TRBV19, the J call TRBJ2-2; TRBD1 aligns across 10 bases. V trimming: 4 bases; J trimming: 6 bases; junction bases outside the gene matches: 8. This CDR3 comprises 16 residues. Germline lookup yields CDR1 LNHDA and CDR2 SQIVND (reference sequence).

The rearrangement joins TRBV4-3 to TRBJ2-3; D perhaps matches TRBD2 (5 bases). The CDR3 covers 15 residues. From germline, CDR1 is LGHNA and CDR2 YSLEER. V gave up 1 base and J gave up 2 bases, with 10 bases separating them. CDR3 bases: TGCGCCAGCAGCCAAGGCCCAGCGGACACAGATACGCAGTATTTT. Translation gives CASSQGPADTDTQYF.

The chain couples TRBV6-5 to TRBJ2-1, with TRBD2 as a possible D gene (5 bases). The V end lost 5 bases, the J end lost 15 bases, and 20 bases lay between the germline ends. The CDR3 spans 13 residues. In germline, CDR1 is MNHEY, CDR2 SVGAGI. CDR3 residues: CASSPGWTGTPFF. CDR3 DNA sequence: TGTGCCAGCAGTCCCGGTTGGACTGGAACACCGTTCTTC.

With respect to this clone: At one end the junction does not follow the germline gene, possibly because of a read error. The chain recombines TRBV7-7 with TRBJ2-2; D remains unclear. The germline V gene has CDR1 SSHAT and CDR2 FNYEAQ (reference sequence). The CDR3 totals 17 residues. Here the CDR3 reads CASSLTVQTANTGELFF. The CDR3 nucleotides read TGTGCTAGCAGCTTAACTGTTCAAACCGCGAACACCGGGGAGCTGTTTTTT.

This chain links TRBV12-3 or TRBV12-4 with TRBJ1-2; tentative D call: TRBD1 (6 bases). This CDR3 has 11 amino acids. V shed 6 bases and J shed 6 bases, with 8 bases lying between them. CDR3 residues: CASSSGDGYTF. DNA for the CDR3: TGTGCCAGCAGCTCAGGGGATGGCTACACCTTC.

The chain is built from TRBV5-1 and TRBJ2-1; possibly TRBD1 for D (6 bases). Germline V gene data show CDR1 as SGHRS and CDR2 as YFSETQ. The V and J ends lost 4 bases and 8 bases respectively, with 19 bases between them. This CDR3 contains 15 residues. CDR3 sequence reads: CASSLITGYADEQFF. CDR3 DNA: TGCGCCAGCAGCCTAATTACAGGGTATGCGGATGAGCAGTTCTTC. The variable domain in full, completed from reference TRBV5-1 and TRBJ2-1, reads KAGVTQTPRYLIKTRGQQVTLSCSPISGHRSVSWYQQTPGQGLQFLFEYFSETQRNKGNFPGRFSGRQFSNSRSEMNVSTLELGDSALYLCASSLITGYADEQFFGPGTRLTVL.